This T cell receptor beta chain was recorded in a study of blood T cell repertoires in COVID-19. This clone was recorded only once. In germline, CDR1 is LNHDA, CDR2 SQIVND (reference sequence). The CDR3 is 15 amino acids. Trimming shortened V by 5 bases and J by 6 bases, and 17 bases separated the two germline ends. Sequencing used immunoSEQ multiplex PCR; TCRdb keeps in-frame clones, though not all of them. The data hold about 24,000 clones, with 90% to 95% observed a single time. The V call is TRBV19, the J call TRBJ2-1; D perhaps matches TRBD2 (5 bases). The sequenced sample consisted of peripheral blood. The TCR was taken from a man between 65 and 85 years old with active COVID-19. The CDR3 region has the DNA TGTGCCAGTAGTGTCTGGAGCGGTGCTTTCAATGAGCAGTTCTTC. It specifies CASSVWSGAFNEQFF.